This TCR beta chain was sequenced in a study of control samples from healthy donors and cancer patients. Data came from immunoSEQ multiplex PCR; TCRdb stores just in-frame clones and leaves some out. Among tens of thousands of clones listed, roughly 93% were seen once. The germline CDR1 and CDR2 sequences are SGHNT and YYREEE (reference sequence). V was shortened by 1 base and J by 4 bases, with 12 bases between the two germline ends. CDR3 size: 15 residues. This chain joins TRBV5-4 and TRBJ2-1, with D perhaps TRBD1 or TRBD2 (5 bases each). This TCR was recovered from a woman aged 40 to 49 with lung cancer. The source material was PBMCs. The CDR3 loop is CASSLYGTLYNEQFF. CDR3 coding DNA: TGTGCCAGCAGCTTGTACGGGACGCTTTACAATGAGCAGTTCTTC. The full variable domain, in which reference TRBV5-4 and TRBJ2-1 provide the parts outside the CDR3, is ETGVTQSPTHLIKTRGQQVTLRCSSQSGHNTVSWYQQALGQGPQFIFQYYREEENGRGNFPPRFSGLQFPNYSSELNVNALELDDSALYLCASSLYGTLYNEQFFGPGTRLTVL.